Listed below are T cell receptor beta chains from one sample, sequenced in a study of monozygotic twins with inflammatory bowel disease. Each CDR3 protein gets one entry in TCRdb, which reprocessed the 5' RACE reads and gives no DNA. The sample includes approximately 400,000 distinct CDR3 sequences. Sequenced: blood. The receptors stem from a human donor with ulcerative colitis or Crohn's disease, or a healthy co-twin of an affected twin (not recorded which). CDR3s include the opening cysteine and the closing phenylalanine or tryptophan.

v_gene	j_gene	CDR3aa
TRBV5-1	TRBJ2-7	CASSLRTGKYEQYF
TRBV12-3/TRBV12-4	TRBJ2-2	CASILGARTGELFF
TRBV5-5	TRBJ2-5	CASSPRTSPLYQETQYF
TRBV6-5	TRBJ1-2	CASGRQRGYTF
TRBV10-3	TRBJ2-7	CATQGGAYEQYF
TRBV7-2	TRBJ2-1	CASSVTSGEYNEQFF
TRBV3-1	TRBJ1-1	CASSGNPPTEAFF
TRBV7-2	TRBJ2-3	CASSFDSSTDTQYF
TRBV28	TRBJ2-2	CASSLRLAFGELFF
TRBV28	TRBJ1-6	CASNPGGKFDSPLHF
TRBV7-2	TRBJ2-7	CASSLEAGLSSYEQYF
TRBV14	TRBJ2-1	CASSQARGRNNEQFF
TRBV6-1	TRBJ2-2	CAVRGDINTGELFF
TRBV20-1	TRBJ1-2	CSARVGTVYGYTF
TRBV7-3	TRBJ2-7	CASSLSPGLQYEQYF